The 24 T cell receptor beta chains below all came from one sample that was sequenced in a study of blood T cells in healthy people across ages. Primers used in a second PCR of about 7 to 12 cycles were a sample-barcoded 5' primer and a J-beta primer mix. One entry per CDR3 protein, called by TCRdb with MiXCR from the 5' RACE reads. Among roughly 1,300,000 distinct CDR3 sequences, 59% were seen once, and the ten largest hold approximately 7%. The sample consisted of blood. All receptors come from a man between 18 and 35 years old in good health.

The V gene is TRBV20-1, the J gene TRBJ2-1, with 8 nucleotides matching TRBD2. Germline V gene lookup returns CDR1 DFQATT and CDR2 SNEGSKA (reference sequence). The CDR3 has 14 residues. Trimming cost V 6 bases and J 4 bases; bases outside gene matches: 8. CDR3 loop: CSAAIGGEYNEQFF. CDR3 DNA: TGCAGTGCGGCGATCGGGGGGGAGTACAATGAGCAGTTCTTC.

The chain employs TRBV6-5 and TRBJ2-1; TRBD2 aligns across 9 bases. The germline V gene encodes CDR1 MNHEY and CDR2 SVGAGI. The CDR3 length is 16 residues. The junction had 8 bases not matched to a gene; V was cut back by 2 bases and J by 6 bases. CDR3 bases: TGTGCCAGCAGTTACGGGGCGGGAGGGCCTCTCAATGAGCAGTTCTTC. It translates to CASSYGAGGPLNEQFF.

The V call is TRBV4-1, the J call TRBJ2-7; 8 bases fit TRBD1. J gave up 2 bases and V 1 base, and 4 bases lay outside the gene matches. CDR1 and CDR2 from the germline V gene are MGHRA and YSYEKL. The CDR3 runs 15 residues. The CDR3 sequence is CASSQGTGYTYEQYF. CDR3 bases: TGCGCCAGCAGCCAAGGGACAGGGTACACCTACGAGCAGTACTTC.

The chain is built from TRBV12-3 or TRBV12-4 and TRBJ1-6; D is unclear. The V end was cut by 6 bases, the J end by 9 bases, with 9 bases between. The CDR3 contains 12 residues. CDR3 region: CASSSHPSPLHF. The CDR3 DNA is TGTGCCAGCAGCTCCCACCCTTCACCCCTCCACTTT.

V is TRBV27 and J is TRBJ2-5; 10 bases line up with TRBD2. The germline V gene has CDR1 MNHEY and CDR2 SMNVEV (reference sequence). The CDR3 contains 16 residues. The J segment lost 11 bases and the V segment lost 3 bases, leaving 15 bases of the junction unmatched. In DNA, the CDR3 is TGTGCCAGCAGTTTCTCGGCTAGCGGGAGCTACAATGAGCAGTACTTC. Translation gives CASSFSASGSYNEQYF.

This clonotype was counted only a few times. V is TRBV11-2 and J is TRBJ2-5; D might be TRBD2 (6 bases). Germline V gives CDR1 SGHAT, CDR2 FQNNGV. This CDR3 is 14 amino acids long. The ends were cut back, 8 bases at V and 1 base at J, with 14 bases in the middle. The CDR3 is CASWKGLSQETQYF. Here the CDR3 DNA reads TGTGCCAGCTGGAAGGGACTTTCCCAAGAGACCCAGTACTTC.

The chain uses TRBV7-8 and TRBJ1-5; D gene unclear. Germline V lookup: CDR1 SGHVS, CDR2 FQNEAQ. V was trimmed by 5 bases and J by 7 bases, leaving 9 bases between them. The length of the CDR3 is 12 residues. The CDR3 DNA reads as TGTGCCAGCAGCATATACGGGCAGCCCCAGCATTTT. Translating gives CASSIYGQPQHF.

The CDR3 region has the DNA TGCAGTGCAAACGCCGGACAGGGCATCTACGAGCAGTACTTC. Protein: CSANAGQGIYEQYF. The gene calls are TRBV20-1 and TRBJ2-5; 8 bases match TRBD1. The DNA end is more similar to TRBJ2-7, so the J call may be wrong. The CDR3 sequence is 14 residues long. Germline CDR1 DFQATT, CDR2 SNEGSKA (reference sequence).

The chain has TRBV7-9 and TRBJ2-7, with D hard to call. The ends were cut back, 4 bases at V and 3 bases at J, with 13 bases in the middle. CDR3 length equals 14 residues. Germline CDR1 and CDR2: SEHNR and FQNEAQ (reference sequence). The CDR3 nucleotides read TGTGCCAGCAGCTCCCCTTTGTCGGTCTACGAGCAGTACTTC. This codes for CASSSPLSVYEQYF.

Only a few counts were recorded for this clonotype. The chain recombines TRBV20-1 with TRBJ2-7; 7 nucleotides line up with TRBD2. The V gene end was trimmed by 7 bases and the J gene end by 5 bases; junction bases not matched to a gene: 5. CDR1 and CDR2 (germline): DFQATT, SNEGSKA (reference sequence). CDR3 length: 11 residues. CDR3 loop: CSVRGEHEQYF. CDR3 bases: TGCAGTGTCCGGGGGGAACACGAGCAGTACTTC.

The CDR3 coding sequence is TGTGCCACCAGCAGAGATCACGGGAGGGCCGATGATGAGCAGTACTTC. Protein product: CATSRDHGRADDEQYF. The chain recombines TRBV15 with TRBJ2-7, with 8 positions matching TRBD2. This CDR3 region has 16 residues. Trimming at V came to 0 bases and at J to 7 bases, leaving 11 bases not matched to a gene. The germline V gene has CDR1 LNHNV and CDR2 YYDKDF (reference sequence).

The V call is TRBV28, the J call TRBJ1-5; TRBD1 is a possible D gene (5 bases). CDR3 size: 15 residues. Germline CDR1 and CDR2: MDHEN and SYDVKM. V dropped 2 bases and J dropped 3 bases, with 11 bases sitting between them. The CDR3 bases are TGTGCCAGCAGTTTAAGGGCGGGACCCAATCAGCCCCAGCATTTT. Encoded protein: CASSLRAGPNQPQHF.

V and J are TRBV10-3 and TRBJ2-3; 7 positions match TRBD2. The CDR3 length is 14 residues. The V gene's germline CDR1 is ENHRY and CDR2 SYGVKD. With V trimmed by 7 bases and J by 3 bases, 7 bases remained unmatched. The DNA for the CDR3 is TGTGCCATCACCGGCGGGGGAAAAACAGATACGCAGTATTTT. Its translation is CAITGGGKTDTQYF.

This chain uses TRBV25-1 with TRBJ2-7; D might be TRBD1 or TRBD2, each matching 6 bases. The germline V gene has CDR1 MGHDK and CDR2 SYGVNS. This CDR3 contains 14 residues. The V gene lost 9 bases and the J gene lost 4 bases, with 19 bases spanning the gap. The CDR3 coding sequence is TGTGCCAGTGGTTCCGTGGGGGGCGAGTACGAGCAGTACTTC. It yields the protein CASGSVGGEYEQYF.

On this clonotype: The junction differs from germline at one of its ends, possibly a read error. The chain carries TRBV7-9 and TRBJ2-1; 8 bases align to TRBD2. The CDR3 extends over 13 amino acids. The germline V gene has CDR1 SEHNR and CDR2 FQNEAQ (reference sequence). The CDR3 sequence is CAAEQRGRNEQFF. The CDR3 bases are TGCGCAGCAGAACAGCGGGGGAGGAATGAGCAGTTCTTC.

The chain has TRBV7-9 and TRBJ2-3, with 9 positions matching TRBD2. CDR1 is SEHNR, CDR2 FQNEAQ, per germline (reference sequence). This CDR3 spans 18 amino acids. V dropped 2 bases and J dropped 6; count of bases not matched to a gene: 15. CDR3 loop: CASSLHGGEAGGLDTQYF. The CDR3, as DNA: TGTGCCAGCAGCTTACACGGTGGAGAAGCGGGAGGTTTGGATACGCAGTATTTT.

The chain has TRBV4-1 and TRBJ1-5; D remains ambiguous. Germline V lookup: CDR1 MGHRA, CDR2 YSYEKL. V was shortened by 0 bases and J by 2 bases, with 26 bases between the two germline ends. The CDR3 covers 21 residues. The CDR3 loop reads CASSQDPPGKLGLFRNQPQHF. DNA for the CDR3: TGCGCCAGCAGCCAAGATCCCCCGGGAAAACTAGGTCTCTTTCGCAATCAGCCCCAGCATTTT.

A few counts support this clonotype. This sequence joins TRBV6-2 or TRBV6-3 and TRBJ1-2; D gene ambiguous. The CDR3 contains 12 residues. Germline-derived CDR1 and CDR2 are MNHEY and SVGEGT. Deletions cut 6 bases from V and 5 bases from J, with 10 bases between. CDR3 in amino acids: CASSREVYGYTF. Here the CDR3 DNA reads TGTGCCAGCAGCCGGGAAGTATATGGCTACACCTTC.

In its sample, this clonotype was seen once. The CDR3 DNA follows: TGTGCCAGCGGTGCGGGGGGGCGAACAGATACGCAGTATTTT. It yields the protein CASGAGGRTDTQYF. The chain carries TRBV7-9 and TRBJ2-3; 9 positions agree with TRBD2. Germline lookup yields CDR1 SEHNR and CDR2 FQNEAQ (reference sequence). The CDR3 sequence is 14 residues long. J was trimmed by 3 bases and V by 8 bases; bases with no gene match: 6.

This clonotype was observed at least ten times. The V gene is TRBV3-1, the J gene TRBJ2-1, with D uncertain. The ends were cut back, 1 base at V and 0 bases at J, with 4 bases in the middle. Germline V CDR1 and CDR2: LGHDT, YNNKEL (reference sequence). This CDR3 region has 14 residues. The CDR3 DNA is TGTGCCAGCAGCCAAGCGAGCTCCTACAATGAGCAGTTCTTC. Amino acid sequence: CASSQASSYNEQFF.

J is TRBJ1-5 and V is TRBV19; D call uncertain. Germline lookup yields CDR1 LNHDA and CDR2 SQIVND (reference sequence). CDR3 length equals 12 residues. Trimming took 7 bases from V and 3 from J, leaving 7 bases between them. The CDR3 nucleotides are TGTGCCAGTACAGGCGCCAATCAGCCCCAGCATTTT. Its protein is CASTGANQPQHF.

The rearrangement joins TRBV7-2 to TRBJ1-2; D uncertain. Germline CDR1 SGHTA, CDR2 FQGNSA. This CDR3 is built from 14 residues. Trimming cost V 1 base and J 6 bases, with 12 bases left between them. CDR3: CASSLEPVQDGYTF. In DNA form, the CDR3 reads TGTGCCAGCAGCTTAGAGCCTGTTCAGGATGGCTACACCTTC. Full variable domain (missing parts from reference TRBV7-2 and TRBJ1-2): GAGVSQSPSNKVTEKGKDVELRCDPISGHTALYWYRQSLGQGLEFLIYFQGNSAPDKSGLPSDRFSAERTGGSVSTLTIQRTQQEDSAVYLCASSLEPVQDGYTFGSGTRLTVV.

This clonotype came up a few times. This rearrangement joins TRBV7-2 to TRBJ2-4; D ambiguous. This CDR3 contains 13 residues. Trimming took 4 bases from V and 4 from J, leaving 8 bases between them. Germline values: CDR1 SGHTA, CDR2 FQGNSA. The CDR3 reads CASSSNRKNIQYF. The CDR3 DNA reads TGTGCCAGCAGCTCAAACCGAAAAAACATTCAGTACTTC.

CDR3 amino acids: CASRGPMGGTDNEQFF. DNA for the CDR3: TGCGCCAGCAGGGGCCCTATGGGGGGGACCGACAATGAGCAGTTCTTC. This chain uses TRBV4-1 with TRBJ2-1; TRBD2 agrees at 7 bases. Germline assignment: CDR1 MGHRA and CDR2 YSYEKL. Losses at the gene ends were 6 bases for V and 5 bases for J; bases not matched to a gene: 13. The CDR3 contains 16 residues.